These 32 T cell receptor beta chains share one sample of origin, sequenced in a study of T cells in Graves' hyperthyroidism and ophthalmopathy. Using RNA transcripts as the source, TCR beta CDR3 regions were amplified. The HTBI primer set served for first-round RT-PCR of the TCR CDR3. TCRdb analysed the multiplex PCR reads with MiXCR anew, one entry per CDR3 protein. The data contain a few hundred thousand distinct CDR3 sequences, approximately 13% of them singletons. Sequenced sample: blood. These receptors all stem from a woman aged 30 to 39 with Graves' hyperthyroidism that later progressed to Graves' ophthalmopathy.

This clonotype was detected ten times or more. The chain has TRBV20-1 and TRBJ1-2; 9 nucleotides match TRBD1. The CDR3 is made up of 13 amino acids. Trimming cost V 2 bases and J 6 bases; bases outside gene matches: 4. Germline CDR1 is DFQATT and CDR2 is SNEGSKA (reference sequence). CDR3: CSARSGQGNGYTF. DNA for the CDR3: TGCAGTGCTAGATCCGGACAGGGGAATGGCTACACCTTC.

V gene TRBV6-1 combines with J gene TRBJ1-5, with TRBD1 matching 7 bases. The V gene end was trimmed by 5 bases and the J gene end by 0 bases; junction bases not matched to a gene: 16. Germline lookup yields CDR1 MNHNS and CDR2 SASEGT. CDR3 length: 19 residues. The CDR3 bases are TGTGCCAGCAGTAGAACCGGGGTAGGGAGGACAGGTAGCAATCAGCCCCAGCATTTT. Translation: CASSRTGVGRTGSNQPQHF.

This clonotype was observed many times. The rearrangement joins TRBV20-1 to TRBJ2-1; D gene uncertain. The germline V and J ends were trimmed by 2 bases and 2 bases, with 7 bases remaining between them. Germline V lookup: CDR1 DFQATT, CDR2 SNEGSKA (reference sequence). This CDR3 contains 13 residues. The CDR3 spells CSARYATYNEQFF. In DNA form, the CDR3 reads TGCAGTGCTAGATACGCCACCTACAATGAGCAGTTCTTC.

This clonotype showed up just a few times. The J gene is TRBJ2-5, the V gene TRBV20-1; 10 bases line up with TRBD2. Trimming at V came to 5 bases and at J to 0 bases, leaving 9 bases not matched to a gene. CDR1 is DFQATT and CDR2 is SNEGSKA in the germline V gene (reference sequence). This CDR3 is built from 16 residues. CDR3 bases: TGCAGTGCTCCGGGTGAGCGGGAGGGCTACCAAGAGACCCAGTACTTC. It encodes CSAPGEREGYQETQYF.

This clonotype was counted at least ten times. The chain is built from TRBV15 and TRBJ1-4; TRBD1 agrees at 7 bases. CDR1 and CDR2 from the germline V gene are LNHNV and YYDKDF (reference sequence). This CDR3 is built from 13 residues. V trimming: 5 bases; J trimming: 9 bases; junction bases outside the gene matches: 6. The CDR3 protein is CATSVDRDKKLFF. The DNA for the CDR3 is TGTGCCACCAGCGTCGACAGGGATAAAAAACTGTTTTTT.

This clonotype was picked up many times. A junction boundary mismatches the germline segment, possibly from a read error. The chain uses TRBV7-7 and TRBJ2-2; a weak D match, TRBD1 (5 bases). The CDR3 has 16 residues. CDR1 is SSHAT, CDR2 FNYEAQ, per germline (reference sequence). The CDR3: CASSLGPGLSTGELFF. CDR3 nucleotides: TGTGCTAGCAGCTTAGGGCCAGGGTTGAGCACCGGGGAGCTGTTTTTT.

V is TRBV10-1 and J is TRBJ2-7, with TRBD2 identical over 10 bases. Germline V gives CDR1 WNHNN, CDR2 SYGVQD (reference sequence). This CDR3 is built from 14 residues. V gave up 8 bases and J gave up 3 bases; unmatched junction bases: 7. CDR3 in DNA: TGCGCCAGCTCTAGCGGGAGATCCGTCTACGAGCAGTACTTC. Protein sequence: CASSSGRSVYEQYF.

At least ten counts were recorded for this clonotype. CDR3 region: CASSLGPDISYEQYF. CDR3 DNA: TGTGCCAGCAGCTTAGGCCCGGACATTTCCTACGAGCAGTACTTC. The chain couples TRBV7-3 to TRBJ2-7, with D tentatively TRBD1 (5 bases). V lost 2 bases and J lost 1, with 12 bases in between. Germline CDR1 SGHTA, CDR2 FQGTGA. This CDR3 is 15 amino acids long.

This clonotype was observed at least ten times. The gene calls are TRBV12-3 or TRBV12-4 and TRBJ2-1, with TRBD2 identical over 13 bases. Germline trimming cut 6 bases from V and 8 bases from J; bases unmatched to any gene: 10. The CDR3 is made up of 16 amino acids. The CDR3 is CASSEGRGTSGDEQFF. CDR3 coding DNA: TGTGCCAGCAGCGAGGGGCGGGGGACTAGCGGGGATGAGCAGTTCTTC.

This clonotype was counted many times. The J gene is TRBJ1-5, the V gene TRBV12-3 or TRBV12-4; 8 bases are shared with TRBD1. V was clipped by 8 bases and J by 1 base; unmatched bases: 4. The CDR3 loop spans 14 amino acids. The CDR3 DNA reads as TGTGCCAGCGGAGGGGACAGGAGCAATCAGCCCCAGCATTTT. Translation: CASGGDRSNQPQHF.

This clonotype has ten or more counts. The CDR3 DNA reads TGTGCCAGCAGGAGGGGGGGGCAGAATCAGCCCCAGCATTTT. Translation gives CASRRGGQNQPQHF. This chain uses TRBV12-3 or TRBV12-4 with TRBJ1-5; perhaps TRBD1 as D (6 bases). The CDR3 has 14 residues. Trimming took off 6 bases at V and 4 bases at J, with 13 bases between the two ends.

There are many counts of this clonotype. This chain links TRBV7-2 with TRBJ2-7; 9 bases are a match to TRBD1. The CDR3 totals 15 residues. The germline CDR1 and CDR2 sequences are SGHTA and FQGNSA. The V and J ends lost 3 bases and 0 bases, in that order; junction bases with no gene match: 3. The CDR3 loop reads CASSFQTGGSYEQYF. CDR3 in DNA: TGTGCCAGCAGCTTCCAGACAGGGGGCTCCTACGAGCAGTACTTC. Full variable domain (rest looked up from reference TRBV7-2 and TRBJ2-7): GAGVSQSPSNKVTEKGKDVELRCDPISGHTALYWYRQSLGQGLEFLIYFQGNSAPDKSGLPSDRFSAERTGGSVSTLTIQRTQQEDSAVYLCASSFQTGGSYEQYFGPGTRLTVT.

This clonotype was found a few times. The chain recombines TRBV19 with TRBJ2-6, with D possibly TRBD2 on 5 matching bases. Germline V gene sequence: CDR1 LNHDA, CDR2 SQIVND (reference sequence). Trimming stripped 10 bases from V and 0 bases from J, with 13 bases between. The CDR3 extends over 15 amino acids. The chain's CDR3 is CATSGSRSGANVLTF. DNA for the CDR3: TGTGCCACCTCGGGGTCGCGCTCTGGGGCCAACGTCCTGACTTTC.

This clonotype has ten or more counts. The chain employs TRBV11-3 and TRBJ2-3; 8 bases are shared with TRBD2. Trimming took 10 bases from V and 6 from J; bases not matched to a gene: 6. Germline CDR1 and CDR2: SGHNT and YENEEA. The CDR3 contains 12 residues. The CDR3 here is CATGGDVDTQYF. In nucleotides, the CDR3 is TGTGCCACCGGGGGGGATGTGGATACGCAGTATTTT.

This clonotype was counted only a few times. The chain uses TRBV20-1 and TRBJ1-4, with TRBD1 matching over 9 bases. The CDR3 is 13 amino acids. The V gene end was trimmed by 5 bases and the J gene end by 8 bases; junction bases not matched to a gene: 6. CDR1 and CDR2 (germline): DFQATT, SNEGSKA (reference sequence). The CDR3 bases are TGCAGTGCTGGGGGACAGGGAAACGAAAAACTGTTTTTT. This sequence encodes CSAGGQGNEKLFF.

The chain joins TRBV2 to TRBJ2-1; D unclear. The ends were cut back, 8 bases at V and 0 bases at J, with 11 bases in the middle. Per germline, CDR1 SNHLY and CDR2 FYNNEI. This CDR3 region has 14 residues. The CDR3: CASDGGDSYNEQFF. The CDR3 DNA reads TGTGCCAGCGATGGTGGGGACTCCTACAATGAGCAGTTCTTC.

The V call is TRBV15, the J call TRBJ2-2, with D possibly matching TRBD2 (6 bases). This CDR3 has 15 amino acids. In germline, CDR1 is LNHNV, CDR2 YYDKDF (reference sequence). V lost 0 bases, J lost 4 bases, and 9 bases lay in between. CDR3 in amino acids: CATSREWGVTGELFF. DNA of the CDR3: TGTGCCACCAGCAGAGAATGGGGGGTCACCGGGGAGCTGTTTTTT.

The rearrangement joins TRBV9 to TRBJ2-3; TRBD2 might be the D (5 bases). V was clipped by 2 bases and J by 0 bases, with 16 bases between them. Per germline, CDR1 SGDLS and CDR2 YYNGEE. The CDR3 is made up of 17 amino acids. The DNA of the CDR3 is TGTGCCAGCAGCGTGACCGCACTAGGAACTAGCACAGATACGCAGTATTTT. Encoded protein: CASSVTALGTSTDTQYF.

V usage is TRBV6-1 and J usage is TRBJ2-7; 10 bases match TRBD1. The V gene's germline CDR1 is MNHNS and CDR2 SASEGT. This CDR3 is built from 14 residues. The V gene end was trimmed by 6 bases and the J gene end by 6 bases; junction bases not matched to a gene: 8. Written as DNA, the CDR3 is TGTGCCAGCAGCCACGACAGGGGGCTGGGCGAGCAGTACTTC. Protein product: CASSHDRGLGEQYF.

Ten or more counts support this clonotype. The chain couples TRBV28 to TRBJ2-1, with D perhaps matching TRBD1 or TRBD2 (5 bases each). The CDR3 has 14 amino acids. V lost 6 bases and J lost 9, with 18 bases in between. The germline gives CDR1 MDHEN, CDR2 SYDVKM. Written as DNA, the CDR3 is TGTGCCAGCAGACTAGGGGAGAATAACGGTGAGCAGTTCTTC. Its protein is CASRLGENNGEQFF.

This clonotype was picked up a small number of times. The junction shows a germline mismatch at one end, possibly a read error. This chain uses TRBV7-9 with TRBJ2-7; no definite D call. Germline V gives CDR1 SEHNR, CDR2 FQNEAQ (reference sequence). This CDR3 region has 13 residues. The CDR3 region is CASSIAPSYEQYF. The CDR3 region has the DNA TGTGCCAGCAGCATAGCCCCCTCCTACGAGCAGTACTTC.

This clonotype was counted ten times or more. CDR3 in amino acids: CASSWGRTVNTEAFF. The CDR3 DNA reads as TGTGCCAGCAGTTGGGGCAGGACAGTGAACACTGAAGCTTTCTTT. The chain links TRBV12-3 or TRBV12-4 to TRBJ1-1; possible D gene TRBD1, 6 bases. This CDR3 contains 15 residues. V shed 4 bases and J shed 0 bases, with 12 bases lying between them.

The chain links TRBV7-8 to TRBJ1-2, with 9 bases fitting TRBD1. CDR1 and CDR2 from the germline V gene are SGHVS and FQNEAQ. With V trimmed by 6 bases and J by 2 bases, 13 bases remained unmatched. The CDR3 sequence is 17 residues long. The CDR3 DNA sequence: TGTGCCAGCAGATTAACCCGGGACAGGGAGACCAACTATGGCTACACCTTC. Translated, it gives CASRLTRDRETNYGYTF.

This sequence joins TRBV6-1 and TRBJ2-7; 9 nucleotides agree with TRBD1. CDR3 length: 14 residues. In germline, CDR1 is MNHNS, CDR2 SASEGT. Trimming at V came to 9 bases and at J to 1 base, leaving 7 bases not matched to a gene. For the CDR3, the DNA is TGTGCCAGTCCTCGGGACAGGGTTTCCTACGAGCAGTACTTC. It specifies CASPRDRVSYEQYF.

This clonotype showed up many times. V and J are TRBV20-1 and TRBJ2-1; unclear D gene. V was clipped by 0 bases and J by 7 bases, with 16 bases between them. The CDR3 has 15 residues. Germline CDR1 is DFQATT and CDR2 is SNEGSKA (reference sequence). The CDR3 region is CSARDNRDRYNEQFF. The CDR3 DNA reads as TGCAGTGCTAGAGATAACAGAGACCGCTATAATGAGCAGTTCTTC.

This clonotype appeared many times. The chain employs TRBV4-1 and TRBJ1-1; D ambiguous. CDR1 MGHRA and CDR2 YSYEKL come from the germline V gene. CDR3 size: 15 residues. With 2 bases removed from V and 8 bases from J, the gap between germline ends came to 18 bases. CDR3 DNA: TGCGCCAGCAGCCAATGGAAGGGTGAGCGGGTCGAAGCTTTCTTT. It translates to CASSQWKGERVEAFF.

This clonotype was seen many times. This chain connects TRBV6-6 to TRBJ1-1; no clear D. Germline V gives CDR1 MNHNY, CDR2 SVGAGI (reference sequence). This CDR3 spans 14 amino acids. V was pared by 0 bases and J by 8 bases, with 13 bases between. The CDR3, as DNA: TGTGCCAGCAGTTACTCGATGCCCTCGCTGGAAGCTTTCTTT. This gives the protein CASSYSMPSLEAFF.

This clonotype was seen more than once but under ten times. V and J are TRBV19 and TRBJ2-7; a weak D match, TRBD1 (6 bases). V lost 3 bases, J lost 0 bases, and 12 bases lay in between. Germline V gene sequence: CDR1 LNHDA, CDR2 SQIVND (reference sequence). CDR3 length equals 15 residues. The CDR3 DNA is TGTGCCAGTAGTATTCAGGGGACGCCCTCCTACGAGCAGTACTTC. Its translation is CASSIQGTPSYEQYF.

The table lists this clonotype with many counts. The chain combines TRBV14 with TRBJ2-1, with D unclear. CDR1 is SGHDN and CDR2 is FVKESK in the germline V gene. V shed 4 bases and J shed 10 bases, with 11 bases lying between them. CDR3 size: 12 residues. In DNA, the CDR3 is TGTGCCAGCAGCCCTCTGGTAGGCGAGCAGTTCTTC. The encoded protein is CASSPLVGEQFF.

In this sample, this clonotype turned up a few times. Since a much larger clone is just one base distant, this may be a read error. The V gene is TRBV29-1, the J gene TRBJ2-1, with a weak D call TRBD2 (6 bases). The CDR3 sequence is 16 residues long. CDR1 is SQVTM, CDR2 ANQGSEA, per germline. The CDR3 sequence is CSVQKVLTSSYNGQFF. The CDR3 region has the DNA TGCAGCGTCCAGAAGGTACTTACTAGCTCCTACAATGGGCAGTTCTTC.

This clonotype was counted ten times or more. At one of its ends the junction is not consistent with the germline gene, which may arise from a read error. The rearrangement joins TRBV12-3 or TRBV12-4 to TRBJ2-1, with D possibly TRBD2 on 5 matching bases. The CDR3 has 15 residues. Written as DNA, the CDR3 is TGTGCCAGCAGTGTAGCGAGGAGCTCCTACAATGAGCAGTTCTTC. Amino acid sequence: CASSVARSSYNEQFF.

At least ten counts were recorded for this clonotype. This sequence joins TRBV2 and TRBJ2-5; tentatively, D is TRBD1 (6 bases). V gave up 8 bases and J gave up 5 bases, with 12 bases separating them. CDR1 is SNHLY and CDR2 is FYNNEI in the germline V gene. This CDR3 spans 12 amino acids. CDR3 sequence: CASGQLGETQYF. CDR3 nucleotides: TGTGCCAGCGGACAGCTCGGGGAGACCCAGTACTTC.